This T cell receptor (beta chain) was obtained from a study of blood T cell repertoires in COVID-19. TCRdb's copy holds only in-frame clones and misses some; the assay was immunoSEQ multiplex PCR. The table has 100,000 to 150,000 clones, 65% to 90% seen once; the top ten hold about 7%. V lost 3 bases to trimming and J lost 1 base, with 15 bases between them. This CDR3 has 16 residues. Germline V gives CDR1 KGHSH, CDR2 LQKENI. This TCR was sampled from a man at least 80 years old with active or convalescent COVID-19. This rearrangement joins TRBV18 to TRBJ1-1; D gene unclear. Sequences were obtained from peripheral blood. DNA for the CDR3: TGTGCCAGCTCACCCGCTGCCCGGAGGGCGAACACTGAAGCTTTCTTT. Protein: CASSPAARRANTEAFF.